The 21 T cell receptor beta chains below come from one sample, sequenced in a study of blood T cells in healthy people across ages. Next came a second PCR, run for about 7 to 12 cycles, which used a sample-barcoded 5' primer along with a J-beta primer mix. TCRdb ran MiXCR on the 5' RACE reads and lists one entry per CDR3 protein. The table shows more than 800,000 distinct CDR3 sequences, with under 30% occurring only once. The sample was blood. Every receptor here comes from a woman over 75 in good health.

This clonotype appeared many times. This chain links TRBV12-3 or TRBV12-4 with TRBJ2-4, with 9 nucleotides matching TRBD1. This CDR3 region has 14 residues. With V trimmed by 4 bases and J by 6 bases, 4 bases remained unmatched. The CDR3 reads CASSSDRGVNIQYF. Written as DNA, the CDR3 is TGTGCCAGCAGTTCAGACAGGGGGGTAAACATTCAGTACTTC.

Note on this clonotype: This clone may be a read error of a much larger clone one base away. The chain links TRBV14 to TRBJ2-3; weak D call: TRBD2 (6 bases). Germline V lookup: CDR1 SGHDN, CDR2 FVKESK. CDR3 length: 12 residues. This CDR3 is CASNQDSGTQYF. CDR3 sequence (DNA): TGTGCCAGCAACCAAGATAGCGGTACGCAGTATTTT.

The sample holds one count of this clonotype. CDR3 bases: TGTGCCAGCAGCCAGGGACTAGGGGAGAGCACAGATATGGAGTATTTT. This codes for CASSQGLGESTDMEYF. The chain couples TRBV12-3 or TRBV12-4 to TRBJ2-3; the match to TRBD2 covers 8 bases. The length of the CDR3 is 16 residues. V shed 6 bases and J 13 bases; nucleotides not matched to a gene: 21.

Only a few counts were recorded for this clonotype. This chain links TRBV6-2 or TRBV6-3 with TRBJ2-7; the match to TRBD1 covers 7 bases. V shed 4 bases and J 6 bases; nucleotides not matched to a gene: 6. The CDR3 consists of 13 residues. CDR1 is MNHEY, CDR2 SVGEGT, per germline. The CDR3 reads CASSFDREGEQYF. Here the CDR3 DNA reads TGTGCCAGCAGTTTTGACAGGGAAGGCGAGCAGTACTTC.

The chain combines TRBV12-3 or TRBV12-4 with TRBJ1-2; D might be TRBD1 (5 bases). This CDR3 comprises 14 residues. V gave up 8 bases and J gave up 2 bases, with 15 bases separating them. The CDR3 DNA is TGTGCCAGCTTAAGGGGTTGGCAGAACTATGGCTACACCTTC. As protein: CASLRGWQNYGYTF.

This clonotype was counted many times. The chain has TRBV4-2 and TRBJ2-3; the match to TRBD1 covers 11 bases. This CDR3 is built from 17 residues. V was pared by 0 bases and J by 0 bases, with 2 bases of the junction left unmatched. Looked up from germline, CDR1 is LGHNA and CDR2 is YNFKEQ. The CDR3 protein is CASSQEGTGGSTDTQYF. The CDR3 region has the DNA TGTGCCAGCAGCCAAGAAGGGACAGGGGGGAGCACAGATACGCAGTATTTT.

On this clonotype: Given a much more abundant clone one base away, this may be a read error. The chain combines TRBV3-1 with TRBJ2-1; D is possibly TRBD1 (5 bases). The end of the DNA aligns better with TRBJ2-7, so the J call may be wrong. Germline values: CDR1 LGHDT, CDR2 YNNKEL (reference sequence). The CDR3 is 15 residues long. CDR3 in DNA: TGTGCCAGCAGCCTGACAGCGAGCTCCTACAATGAGCAGTACTTC. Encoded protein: CASSLTASSYNEQYF.

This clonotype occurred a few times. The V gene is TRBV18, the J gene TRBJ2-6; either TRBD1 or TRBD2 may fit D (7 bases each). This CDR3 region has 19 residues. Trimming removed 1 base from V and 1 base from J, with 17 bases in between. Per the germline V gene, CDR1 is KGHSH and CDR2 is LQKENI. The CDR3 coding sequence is TGTGCCAGCTCACCACTTCCCCGGCAGGGGGGGTCTGGGGCCAACGTCCTGACTTTC. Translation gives CASSPLPRQGGSGANVLTF.

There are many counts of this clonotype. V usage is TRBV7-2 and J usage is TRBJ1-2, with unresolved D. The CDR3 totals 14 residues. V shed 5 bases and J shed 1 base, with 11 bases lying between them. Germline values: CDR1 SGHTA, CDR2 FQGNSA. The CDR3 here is CASSPPPHNYGYTF. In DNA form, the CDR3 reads TGTGCCAGCAGCCCTCCTCCCCATAACTATGGCTACACCTTC.

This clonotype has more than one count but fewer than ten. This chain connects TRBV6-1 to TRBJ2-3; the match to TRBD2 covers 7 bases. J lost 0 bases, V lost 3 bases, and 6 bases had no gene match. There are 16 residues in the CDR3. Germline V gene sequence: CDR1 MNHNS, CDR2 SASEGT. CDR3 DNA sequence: TGTGCCAGCAGTGAGCGGGGGTCGTCTAGCACAGATACGCAGTATTTT. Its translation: CASSERGSSSTDTQYF.

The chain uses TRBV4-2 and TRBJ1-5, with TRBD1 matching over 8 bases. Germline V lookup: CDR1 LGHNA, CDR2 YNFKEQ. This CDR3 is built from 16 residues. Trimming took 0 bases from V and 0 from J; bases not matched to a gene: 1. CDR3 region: CASSQEQGDSNQPQHF. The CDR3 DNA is TGTGCCAGCAGCCAAGAACAGGGGGATAGCAATCAGCCCCAGCATTTT.

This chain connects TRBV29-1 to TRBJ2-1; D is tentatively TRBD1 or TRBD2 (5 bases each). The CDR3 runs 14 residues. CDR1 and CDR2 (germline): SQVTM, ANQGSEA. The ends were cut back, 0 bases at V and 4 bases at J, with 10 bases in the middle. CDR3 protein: CSVEDRGLYNEQFF. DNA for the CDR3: TGCAGCGTTGAAGACCGGGGCTTATACAATGAGCAGTTCTTC.

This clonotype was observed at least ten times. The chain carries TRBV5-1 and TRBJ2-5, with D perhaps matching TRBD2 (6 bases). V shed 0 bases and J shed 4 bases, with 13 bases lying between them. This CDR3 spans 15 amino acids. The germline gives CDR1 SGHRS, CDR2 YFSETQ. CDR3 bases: TGCGCCAGCAGCTTGGTCATGGGGGGAGTAGAGACCCAGTACTTC. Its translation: CASSLVMGGVETQYF.

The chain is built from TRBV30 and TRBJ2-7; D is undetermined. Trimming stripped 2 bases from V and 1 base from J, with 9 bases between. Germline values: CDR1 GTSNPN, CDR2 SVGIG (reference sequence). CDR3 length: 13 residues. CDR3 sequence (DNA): TGTGCCTGGAGTAGGCTGACATCCTACGAGCAGTACTTC. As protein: CAWSRLTSYEQYF.

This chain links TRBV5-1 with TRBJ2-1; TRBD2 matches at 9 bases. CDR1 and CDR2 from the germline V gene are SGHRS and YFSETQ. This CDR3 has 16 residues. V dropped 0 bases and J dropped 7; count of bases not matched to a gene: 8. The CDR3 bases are TGCGCCAGCAGCTTGGGGTGGCTAGCGGGGAGTAATGAGCAGTTCTTC. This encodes CASSLGWLAGSNEQFF.

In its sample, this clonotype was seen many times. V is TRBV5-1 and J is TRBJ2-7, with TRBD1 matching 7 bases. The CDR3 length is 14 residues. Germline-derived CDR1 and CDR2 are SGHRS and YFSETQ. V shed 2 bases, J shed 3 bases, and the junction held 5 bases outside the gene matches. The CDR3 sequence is CASSLGDRFYEQYF. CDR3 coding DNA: TGCGCCAGCAGCTTAGGGGACAGATTCTACGAGCAGTACTTC.

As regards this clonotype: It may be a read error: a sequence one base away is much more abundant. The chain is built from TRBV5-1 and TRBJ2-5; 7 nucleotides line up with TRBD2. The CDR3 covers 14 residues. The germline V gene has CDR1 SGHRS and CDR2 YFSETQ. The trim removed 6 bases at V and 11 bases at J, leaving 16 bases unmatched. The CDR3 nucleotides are TGCGCCAGCACCTCAGGAGGACTAGAGAAAGAGCAGTACTTC. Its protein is CASTSGGLEKEQYF.

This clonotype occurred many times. CDR3: CASNPCGHNSPLHF. CDR3 nucleotide sequence: TGCGCCAGCAACCCTTGTGGTCATAATTCACCCCTCCACTTT. The rearrangement joins TRBV4-3 to TRBJ1-6, with D unclear. From germline, CDR1 is LGHNA and CDR2 YSLEER. The V gene lost 7 bases and the J gene lost 5 bases, with 12 bases spanning the gap. This CDR3 is 14 amino acids long.

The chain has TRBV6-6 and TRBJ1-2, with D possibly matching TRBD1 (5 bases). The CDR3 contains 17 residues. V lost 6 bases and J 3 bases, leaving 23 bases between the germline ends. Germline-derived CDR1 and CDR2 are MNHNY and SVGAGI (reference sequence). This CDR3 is CASRTTPGKELHYGYTF. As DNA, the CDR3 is TGTGCCAGCAGGACAACGCCAGGGAAGGAGCTGCACTATGGCTACACCTTC.

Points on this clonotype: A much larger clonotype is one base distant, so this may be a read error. For the CDR3, the DNA is TGTGCCAACAGGGACGACAAGAGCTCCTACAATGAGCAGTTCTTC. Translating gives CANRDDKSSYNEQFF. The gene calls are TRBV4-2 and TRBJ2-1; possible D gene TRBD1, 6 bases. This CDR3 has 15 residues. Germline V lookup: CDR1 LGHNA, CDR2 YNFKEQ. Trimming stripped 10 bases from V and 0 bases from J, with 16 bases between.

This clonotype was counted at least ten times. In nucleotides, the CDR3 is TGTGCCAGCAGCCCCCAGACTAGCGGGGGAGTCAATGAGCAGTTCTTC. Amino acids: CASSPQTSGGVNEQFF. The chain combines TRBV7-2 with TRBJ2-1; 12 nucleotides line up with TRBD2. With V trimmed by 5 bases and J by 6 bases, 8 bases remained unmatched. This CDR3 is built from 16 residues. Germline CDR1 and CDR2: SGHTA and FQGNSA.